This passage covers 16 T cell receptor beta chains from one sample sequenced in a study of blood T cell repertoires in COVID-19. Sequenced by immunoSEQ multiplex PCR; TCRdb stores in-frame clones only, minus some. The table includes about 300,000 clones, roughly 89% detected once. Sample: peripheral blood. Every receptor here comes from a woman in her twenties or thirties with COVID-19, enrolled during active disease.

The gene calls are TRBV11-2 and TRBJ1-2; D ambiguous. In germline, CDR1 is SGHAT, CDR2 FQNNGV. This CDR3 contains 15 residues. Trimming left V 0 bases short and J 5 bases short, with 13 bases between. CDR3 DNA: TGTGCCAGCAGCTTAGATCATCGGGTTTCGTATGGCTACACCTTC. As protein: CASSLDHRVSYGYTF.

As to this clone: Its ends do not fully match the called genes, so a read error is possible. The chain combines TRBV2 with TRBJ1-5; TRBD1 matches at 7 bases. Germline V gene lookup returns CDR1 SNHLY and CDR2 FYNNEI. This CDR3 contains 14 residues. In DNA, the CDR3 is TGTGCCAGCAGCGAAGAGGGACAGTCATTCGGGCAGCATTTT. This translates into CASSEEGQSFGQHF.

The chain carries TRBV6-6 and TRBJ1-2; the D gene is possibly TRBD1 (5 bases). V was shortened by 8 bases and J by 5 bases, with 15 bases between the two germline ends. The length of the CDR3 is 13 residues. Per germline, CDR1 MNHNY and CDR2 SVGAGI (reference sequence). The chain's CDR3 is CASLPGQRYGYTF. CDR3 sequence (DNA): TGTGCCAGCCTCCCCGGACAAAGATATGGCTACACCTTC.

The chain has TRBV7-2 and TRBJ2-3, with a possible D match to TRBD1 (5 bases). The ends were cut back, 4 bases at V and 0 bases at J, with 8 bases in the middle. The CDR3 consists of 14 residues. Germline lookup yields CDR1 SGHTA and CDR2 FQGNSA. The CDR3 loop is CASSSRASTDTQYF. The CDR3 DNA follows: TGTGCCAGCAGCTCCAGGGCGAGCACAGATACGCAGTATTTT.

This clone was recorded once. V usage is TRBV5-1 and J usage is TRBJ1-5; possibly TRBD1 for D (5 bases). The CDR3 spans 14 residues. The germline V and J ends were trimmed by 4 bases and 5 bases, with 13 bases remaining between them. Germline V CDR1 and CDR2: SGHRS, YFSETQ. The CDR3 protein is CASSPSGGDQPQHF. The CDR3 DNA reads TGCGCCAGCAGCCCCTCGGGGGGGGATCAGCCCCAGCATTTT.

In its sample, this clone was seen once. Different DNA sequences within this sample yield the same CDR3. This chain connects TRBV10-3 to TRBJ1-6, with D unresolved. The CDR3 has 15 amino acids. With 0 bases removed from V and 9 bases from J, the gap between germline ends came to 12 bases. The germline V gene encodes CDR1 ENHRY and CDR2 SYGVKD. CDR3 sequence reads: CAISESGGQASPLHF. The CDR3 DNA is TGTGCCATCAGTGAGTCTGGAGGGCAAGCTTCACCCCTCCACTTT.

This clone occurred once. V usage is TRBV5-1 and J usage is TRBJ1-5, with 10 bases lining up with TRBD1. From germline, CDR1 is SGHRS and CDR2 YFSETQ. V was clipped by 4 bases and J by 1 base; unmatched bases: 5. The CDR3 has 16 amino acids. The CDR3 bases are TGCGCCAGCAGCAAGACAGGGGGCGTAAGCAATCAGCCCCAGCATTTT. It encodes CASSKTGGVSNQPQHF.

This clone was detected once. The V call is TRBV6-5, the J call TRBJ2-1, with D possibly TRBD1 on 5 matching bases. This CDR3 region has 15 residues. The germline V gene has CDR1 MNHEY and CDR2 SVGAGI. Between the trimmed V and J ends, which lost 3 bases and 2 bases, there was a span of 11 bases. In DNA form, the CDR3 reads TGTGCCAGCAGTTATCAGGGCGCAACCTACAATGAGCAGTTCTTC. Protein product: CASSYQGATYNEQFF.

On this clone itself: Other DNA sequences of this sample code for an identical CDR3. The V gene is TRBV19, the J gene TRBJ2-2, with D perhaps TRBD2 (6 bases). The V and J ends lost 2 bases and 2 bases respectively, with 12 bases between them. Germline CDR1 is LNHDA and CDR2 is SQIVND (reference sequence). The CDR3 is made up of 16 amino acids. The CDR3 is CASSIIGTANTGELFF. The DNA for the CDR3 is TGTGCCAGTAGTATAATCGGGACTGCTAACACCGGGGAGCTGTTTTTT.

The chain employs TRBV5-5 and TRBJ1-6; weak D call: TRBD1 (6 bases). CDR1 and CDR2 (germline): SGHKS, YYEKEE (reference sequence). Between the trimmed V and J ends, which lost 4 bases and 0 bases, there was a span of 14 bases. The CDR3 totals 17 residues. For the CDR3, the DNA is TGTGCCAGCAGCCCACTGGTGGGGGCCTCCTATAATTCACCCCTCCACTTT. It codes for CASSPLVGASYNSPLHF.

The chain couples TRBV6-5 to TRBJ2-7; 8 bases align to TRBD2. The ends lost 6 bases at V and 0 bases at J; junction bases unmatched: 4. The CDR3 contains 14 residues. Germline loops: CDR1 MNHEY, CDR2 SVGAGI. In DNA, the CDR3 is TGTGCCAGCAGCTTAGCGGGGAGCTCCTACGAGCAGTACTTC. Its protein is CASSLAGSSYEQYF.

The chain uses TRBV7-6 and TRBJ1-5; 9 positions agree with TRBD1. This CDR3 has 16 residues. With V trimmed by 5 bases and J by 0 bases, 5 bases remained unmatched. Germline CDR1 reads SGHVS; CDR2 reads FNYEAQ. As DNA, the CDR3 is TGTGCCAGCAGCCCAGGACAGGGGTCTAGCAATCAGCCCCAGCATTTT. Its protein product is CASSPGQGSSNQPQHF.

The chain combines TRBV11-2 with TRBJ2-7; TRBD2 might be the D (7 bases). The CDR3 is 15 residues long. Trimming removed 2 bases from V and 2 bases from J, with 13 bases in between. Germline CDR1 and CDR2: SGHAT and FQNNGV. For the CDR3, the DNA is TGTGCCAGCAGCTTAAGGGGGGGAGGACCCTACGAGCAGTACGTC. Its protein is CASSLRGGGPYEQYV.

The V and J genes are TRBV2 and TRBJ1-1, with D tentatively TRBD1 (5 bases). Trimming cost V 2 bases and J 5 bases, with 18 bases left between them. The germline V gene encodes CDR1 SNHLY and CDR2 FYNNEI. This CDR3 region has 16 residues. The CDR3 coding sequence is TGTGCCAGCAGTGAAAACCTCAGGGATCTAATTACTGAAGCTTTCTTT. Amino acid sequence: CASSENLRDLITEAFF.

V usage is TRBV7-2 and J usage is TRBJ2-1, with TRBD2 identical over 14 bases. The CDR3 spans 19 residues. Germline CDR1 SGHTA, CDR2 FQGNSA. V dropped 2 bases and J dropped 9; count of bases not matched to a gene: 15. CDR3 in amino acids: CASSLTFRLAGGLLGEQFF. The CDR3 region has the DNA TGTGCCAGCAGCTTAACCTTTCGACTAGCGGGGGGGCTGTTGGGTGAGCAGTTCTTC.

The rearrangement joins TRBV2 to TRBJ1-4, with a weak D call TRBD1 (6 bases). V was clipped by 8 bases and J by 4 bases, with 17 bases between them. CDR3 length: 15 residues. Germline V gene lookup returns CDR1 SNHLY and CDR2 FYNNEI. In nucleotides, the CDR3 is TGTGCCAGCGTGAGAGGGCAGGGGATTAATGAAAAACTGTTTTTT. Its protein is CASVRGQGINEKLFF.